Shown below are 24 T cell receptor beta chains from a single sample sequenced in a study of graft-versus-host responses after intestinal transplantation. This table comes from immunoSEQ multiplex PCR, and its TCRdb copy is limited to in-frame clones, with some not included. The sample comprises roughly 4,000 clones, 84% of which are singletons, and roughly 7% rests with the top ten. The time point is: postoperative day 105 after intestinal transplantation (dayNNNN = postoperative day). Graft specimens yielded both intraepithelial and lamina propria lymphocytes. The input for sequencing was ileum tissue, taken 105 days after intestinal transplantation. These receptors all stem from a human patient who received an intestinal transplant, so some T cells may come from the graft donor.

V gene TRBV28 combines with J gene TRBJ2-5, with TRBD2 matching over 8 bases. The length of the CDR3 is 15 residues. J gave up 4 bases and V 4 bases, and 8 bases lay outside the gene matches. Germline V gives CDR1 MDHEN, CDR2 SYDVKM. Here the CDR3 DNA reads TGTGCCAGCAGTTGGGGAGCGGGAGTGGGAGAGACCCAGTACTTC. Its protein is CASSWGAGVGETQYF.

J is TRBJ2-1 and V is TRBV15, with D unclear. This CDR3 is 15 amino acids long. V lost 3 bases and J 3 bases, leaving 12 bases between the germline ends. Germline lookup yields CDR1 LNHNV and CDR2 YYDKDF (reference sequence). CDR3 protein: CATSRIRSDYNEQFF. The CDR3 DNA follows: TGTGCCACCAGCAGGATCCGGTCGGACTACAATGAGCAGTTCTTC.

The CDR3 loop reads CASSQRRRDSRDYGYTF. The CDR3 DNA sequence: TGCGCCAGCAGCCAAAGAAGACGGGACTCGAGGGATTATGGCTACACCTTC. The chain links TRBV4-1 to TRBJ1-2; TRBD1 is a possible D gene (5 bases). V lost 2 bases and J 5 bases, leaving 21 bases between the germline ends. The CDR3 has 17 amino acids. Germline-derived CDR1 and CDR2 are MGHRA and YSYEKL.

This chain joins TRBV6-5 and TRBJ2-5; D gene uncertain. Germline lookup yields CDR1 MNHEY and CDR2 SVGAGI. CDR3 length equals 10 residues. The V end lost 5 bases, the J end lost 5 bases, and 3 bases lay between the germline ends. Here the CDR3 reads CASSAETQYF. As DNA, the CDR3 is TGTGCCAGCAGTGCGGAGACCCAGTACTTC.

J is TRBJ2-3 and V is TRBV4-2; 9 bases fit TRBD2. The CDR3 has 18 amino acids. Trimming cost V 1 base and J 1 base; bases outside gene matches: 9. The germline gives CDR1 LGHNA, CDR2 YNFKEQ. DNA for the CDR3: TGTGCCAGCAGCCAAGTATGGGCGGGAGGGCCGGGCACAGATACGCAGTATTTT. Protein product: CASSQVWAGGPGTDTQYF.

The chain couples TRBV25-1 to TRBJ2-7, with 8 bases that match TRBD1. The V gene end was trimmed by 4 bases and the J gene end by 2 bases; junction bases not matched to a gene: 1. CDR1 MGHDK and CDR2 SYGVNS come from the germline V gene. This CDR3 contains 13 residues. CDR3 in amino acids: CASSGGQAYEQYF. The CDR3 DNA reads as TGTGCCAGCAGTGGGGGACAGGCCTACGAGCAGTACTTC.

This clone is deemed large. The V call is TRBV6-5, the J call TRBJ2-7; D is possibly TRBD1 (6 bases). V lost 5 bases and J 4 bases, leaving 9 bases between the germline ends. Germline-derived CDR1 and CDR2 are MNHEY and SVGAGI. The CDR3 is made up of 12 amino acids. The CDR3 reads CASSDRFYEQYF. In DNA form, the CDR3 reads TGTGCCAGCAGTGACAGGTTTTACGAGCAGTACTTC.

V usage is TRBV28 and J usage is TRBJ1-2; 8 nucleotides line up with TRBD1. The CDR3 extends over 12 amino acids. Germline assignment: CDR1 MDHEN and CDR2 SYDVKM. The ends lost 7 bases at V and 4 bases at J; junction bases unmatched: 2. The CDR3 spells CASKTGGYGYTF. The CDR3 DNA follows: TGTGCCAGCAAAACAGGGGGCTATGGCTACACCTTC.

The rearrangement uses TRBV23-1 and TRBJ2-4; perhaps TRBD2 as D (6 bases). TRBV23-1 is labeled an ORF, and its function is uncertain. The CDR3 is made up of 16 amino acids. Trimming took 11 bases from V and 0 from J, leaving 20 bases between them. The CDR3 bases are TGCGCCCCCCATGGGGTAGCGGATCTAGCCAAAAACATTCAGTACTTC. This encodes CAPHGVADLAKNIQYF.

As DNA, the CDR3 is TGTGCCAGCAGTTTACTAGCGGGAGTCACCGGGGAGCTGTTTTTT. Amino acids: CASSLLAGVTGELFF. The chain employs TRBV27 and TRBJ2-2, with 10 bases identical to TRBD2. The germline CDR1 and CDR2 sequences are MNHEY and SMNVEV (reference sequence). The trim removed 2 bases at V and 4 bases at J, leaving 1 base unmatched. The CDR3 spans 15 residues.

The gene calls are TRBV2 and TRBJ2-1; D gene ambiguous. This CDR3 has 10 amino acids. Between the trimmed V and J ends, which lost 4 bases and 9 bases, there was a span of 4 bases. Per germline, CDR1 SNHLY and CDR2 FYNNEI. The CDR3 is CASSGVEQFF. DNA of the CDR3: TGTGCCAGCAGTGGGGTTGAGCAGTTCTTC.

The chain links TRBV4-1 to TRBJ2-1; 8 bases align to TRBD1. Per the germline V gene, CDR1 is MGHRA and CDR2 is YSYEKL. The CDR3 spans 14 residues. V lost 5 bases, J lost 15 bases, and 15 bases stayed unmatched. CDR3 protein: CASSFSSHWDRRFF. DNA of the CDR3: TGCGCCAGCAGCTTTTCATCGCACTGGGACAGGCGGTTCTTC.

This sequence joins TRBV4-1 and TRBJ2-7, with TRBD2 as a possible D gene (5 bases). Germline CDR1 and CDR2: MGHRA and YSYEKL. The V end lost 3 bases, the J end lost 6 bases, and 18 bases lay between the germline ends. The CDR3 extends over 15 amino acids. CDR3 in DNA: TGCGCCAGCAGCCACGAATTACTAGTTCGGGTCGAGCAGTACTTC. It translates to CASSHELLVRVEQYF.

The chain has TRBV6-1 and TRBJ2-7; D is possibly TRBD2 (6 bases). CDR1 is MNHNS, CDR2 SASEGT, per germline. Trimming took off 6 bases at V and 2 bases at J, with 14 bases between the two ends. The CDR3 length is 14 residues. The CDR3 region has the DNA TGTGCCAGCAGCCTGCGGAGCGGGCCCTACGAGCAGTACTTC. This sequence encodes CASSLRSGPYEQYF.

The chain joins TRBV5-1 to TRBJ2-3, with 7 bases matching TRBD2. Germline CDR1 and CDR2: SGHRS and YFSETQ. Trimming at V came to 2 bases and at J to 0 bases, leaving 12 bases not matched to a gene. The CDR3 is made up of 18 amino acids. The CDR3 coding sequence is TGCGCCAGCAGCTTAGGGGCTAGCGGTGTCCTTAGCACAGATACGCAGTATTTT. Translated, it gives CASSLGASGVLSTDTQYF. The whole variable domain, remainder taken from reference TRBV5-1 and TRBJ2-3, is KAGVTQTPRYLIKTRGQQVTLSCSPISGHRSVSWYQQTPGQGLQFLFEYFSETQRNKGNFPGRFSGRQFSNSRSEMNVSTLELGDSALYLCASSLGASGVLSTDTQYFGPGTRLTVL.

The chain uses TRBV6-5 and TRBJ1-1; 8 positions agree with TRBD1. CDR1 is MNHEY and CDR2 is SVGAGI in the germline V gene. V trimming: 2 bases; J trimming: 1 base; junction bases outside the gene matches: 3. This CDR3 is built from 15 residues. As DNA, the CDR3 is TGTGCCAGCAGTTACGACAGGGGCGCGAACACTGAAGCTTTCTTT. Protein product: CASSYDRGANTEAFF.

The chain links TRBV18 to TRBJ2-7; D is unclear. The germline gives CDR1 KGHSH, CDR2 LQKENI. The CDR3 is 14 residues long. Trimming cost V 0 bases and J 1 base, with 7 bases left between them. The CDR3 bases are TGTGCCAGCTCACCACCGGGAACTTCCTACGAGCAGTACTTC. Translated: CASSPPGTSYEQYF.

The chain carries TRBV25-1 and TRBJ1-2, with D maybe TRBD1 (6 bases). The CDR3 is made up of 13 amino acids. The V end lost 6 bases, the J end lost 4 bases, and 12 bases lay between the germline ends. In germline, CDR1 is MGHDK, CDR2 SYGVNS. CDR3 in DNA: TGTGCCAGCAGCGCTACAGGGCCCTATGGCTACACCTTC. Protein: CASSATGPYGYTF.

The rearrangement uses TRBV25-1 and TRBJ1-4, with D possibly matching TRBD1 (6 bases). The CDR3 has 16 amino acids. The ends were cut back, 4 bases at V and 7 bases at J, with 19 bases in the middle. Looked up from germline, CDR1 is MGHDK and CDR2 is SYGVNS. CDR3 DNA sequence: TGTGCCAGCAGTGTCCGGGACACACAAGGCGGTGAAAAACTGTTTTTT. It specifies CASSVRDTQGGEKLFF. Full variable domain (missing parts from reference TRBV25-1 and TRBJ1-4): EADIYQTPRYLVIGTGKKITLECSQTMGHDKMYWYQQDPGMELHLIHYSYGVNSTEKGDLSSESTVSRIRTEHFPLTLESARPSHTSQYLCASSVRDTQGGEKLFFGSGTQLSVL.

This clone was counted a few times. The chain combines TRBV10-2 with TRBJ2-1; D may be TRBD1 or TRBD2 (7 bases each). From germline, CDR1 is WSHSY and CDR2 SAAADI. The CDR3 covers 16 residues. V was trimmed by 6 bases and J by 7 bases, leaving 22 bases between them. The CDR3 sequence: CASSHLRGGAGNEQFF. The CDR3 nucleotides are TGCGCCAGCAGCCACCTCAGGGGGGGGGCCGGGAATGAGCAGTTCTTC.

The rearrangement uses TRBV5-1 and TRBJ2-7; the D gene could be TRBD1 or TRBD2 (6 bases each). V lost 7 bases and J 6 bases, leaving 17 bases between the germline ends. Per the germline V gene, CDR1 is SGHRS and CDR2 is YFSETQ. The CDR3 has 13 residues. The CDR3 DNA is TGCGCCAGCCGACAGGAGCTAGCGTCCGAGCAGTACTTC. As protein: CASRQELASEQYF.

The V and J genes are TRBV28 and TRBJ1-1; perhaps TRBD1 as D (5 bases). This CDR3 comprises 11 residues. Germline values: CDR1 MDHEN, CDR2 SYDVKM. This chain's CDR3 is CGISGGTEAFF. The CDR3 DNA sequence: TGTGGCATATCGGGGGGCACTGAAGCTTTCTTT.

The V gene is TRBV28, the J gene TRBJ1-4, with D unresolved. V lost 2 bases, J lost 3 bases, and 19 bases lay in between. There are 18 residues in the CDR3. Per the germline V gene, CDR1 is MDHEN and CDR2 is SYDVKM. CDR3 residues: CASSLDPARPIPNEKLFF. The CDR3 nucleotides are TGTGCCAGCAGTTTAGATCCGGCCAGGCCAATTCCTAATGAAAAACTGTTTTTT.

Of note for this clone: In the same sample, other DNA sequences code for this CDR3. The CDR3 loop reads CASSPGQYQETQYF. The DNA for the CDR3 is TGTGCCAGCAGCCCGGGACAGTACCAAGAGACCCAGTACTTC. The chain is built from TRBV7-9 and TRBJ2-5, with TRBD1 matching 7 bases. V trimming: 5 bases; J trimming: 0 bases; junction bases outside the gene matches: 3. Germline V gives CDR1 SEHNR, CDR2 FQNEAQ (reference sequence). The CDR3 spans 14 residues.